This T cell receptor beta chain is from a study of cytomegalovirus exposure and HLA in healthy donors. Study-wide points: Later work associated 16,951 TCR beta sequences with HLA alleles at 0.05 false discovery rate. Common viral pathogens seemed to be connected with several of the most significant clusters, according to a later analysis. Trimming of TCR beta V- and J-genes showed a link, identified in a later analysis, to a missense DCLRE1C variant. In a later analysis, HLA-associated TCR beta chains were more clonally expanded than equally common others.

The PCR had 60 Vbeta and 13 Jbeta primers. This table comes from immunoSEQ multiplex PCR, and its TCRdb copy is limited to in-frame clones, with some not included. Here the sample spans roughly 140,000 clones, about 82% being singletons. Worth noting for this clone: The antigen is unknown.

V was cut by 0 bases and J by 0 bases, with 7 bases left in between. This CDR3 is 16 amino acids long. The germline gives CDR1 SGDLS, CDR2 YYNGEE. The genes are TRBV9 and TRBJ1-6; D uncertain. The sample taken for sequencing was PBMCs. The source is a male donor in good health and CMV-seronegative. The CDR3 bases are TGTGCCAGCAGCGTAGGCATCAGCTCCTATAATTCACCCCTCCACTTT. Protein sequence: CASSVGISSYNSPLHF.